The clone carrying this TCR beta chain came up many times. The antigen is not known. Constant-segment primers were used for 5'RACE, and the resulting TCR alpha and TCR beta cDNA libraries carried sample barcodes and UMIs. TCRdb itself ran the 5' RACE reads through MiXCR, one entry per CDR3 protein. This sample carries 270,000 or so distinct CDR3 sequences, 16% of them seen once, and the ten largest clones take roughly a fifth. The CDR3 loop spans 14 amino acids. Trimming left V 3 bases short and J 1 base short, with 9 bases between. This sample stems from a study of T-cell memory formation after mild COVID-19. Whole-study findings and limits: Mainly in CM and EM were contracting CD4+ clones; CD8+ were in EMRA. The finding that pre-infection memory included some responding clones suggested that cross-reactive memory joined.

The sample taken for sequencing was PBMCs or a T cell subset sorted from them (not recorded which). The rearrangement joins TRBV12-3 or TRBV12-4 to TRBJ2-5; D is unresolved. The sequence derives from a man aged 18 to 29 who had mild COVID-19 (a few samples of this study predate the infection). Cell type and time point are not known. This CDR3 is CASSLIASQETQYF. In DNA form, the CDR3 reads TGTGCCAGCAGTTTGATAGCCAGCCAAGAGACCCAGTACTTC.